These 28 T cell receptor beta chains share one sample of origin, sequenced in a study of shared T cell receptors in the human thymus. Profiling relied on immunoSEQ multiplex PCR, and the TCRdb table lists in-frame clones only, not all of them. This table holds hundreds of thousands of clones, over 75% found once. A further study also used this sample, focusing on human thymus T cells.

The specimen was thymocytes. Every receptor here comes from a boy younger than two with a congenital heart defect.

This clone was found once. This chain uses TRBV7-2 with TRBJ1-5, with no clear D. The CDR3 runs 15 residues. Trimming took off 1 base at V and 3 bases at J, with 10 bases between the two ends. Germline CDR1 and CDR2: SGHTA and FQGNSA. The CDR3 protein is CASSLDGVTNQPQHF. DNA of the CDR3: TGTGCCAGCAGCTTAGACGGTGTTACCAATCAGCCCCAGCATTTT.

The chain recombines TRBV20-1 with TRBJ2-1; weak D call: TRBD2 (6 bases). This CDR3 comprises 11 residues. Germline CDR1 and CDR2: DFQATT and SNEGSKA (reference sequence). The germline V and J ends were trimmed by 1 base and 12 bases, with 10 bases remaining between them. CDR3 nucleotides: TGCAGTGCTAGAGTCTCGGAGGGGCAGTTCTTC. Its protein product is CSARVSEGQFF.

The V and J genes are TRBV4-1 and TRBJ2-1, with unresolved D. CDR1 and CDR2 (germline): MGHRA, YSYEKL. Trimming left V 0 bases short and J 3 bases short, with 6 bases between. The CDR3 loop spans 14 amino acids. CDR3 nucleotide sequence: TGCGCCAGCAGCCAAGATTCCAACTACAATGAGCAGTTCTTC. Its protein is CASSQDSNYNEQFF.

The chain employs TRBV9 and TRBJ2-1, with 12 nucleotides matching TRBD2. Germline loops: CDR1 SGDLS, CDR2 YYNGEE. The CDR3 runs 21 residues. The J segment lost 0 bases and the V segment lost 0 bases, leaving 13 bases of the junction unmatched. CDR3 DNA sequence: TGTGCCAGCAGCGTAGTGGCGGCTAGCGGGGGGGTGGAAAGCTCCTACAATGAGCAGTTCTTC. This codes for CASSVVAASGGVESSYNEQFF.

J is TRBJ2-3 and V is TRBV2; 7 bases match TRBD1. The ends lost 0 bases at V and 3 bases at J; junction bases unmatched: 18. The germline gives CDR1 SNHLY, CDR2 FYNNEI. The CDR3 runs 20 residues. CDR3 amino acids: CASSEALTTGRFSRTDTQYF. For the CDR3, the DNA is TGTGCCAGCAGTGAAGCGCTCACGACAGGGCGTTTTTCAAGAACAGATACGCAGTATTTT.

This clone appeared a single time. This rearrangement joins TRBV6-1 to TRBJ1-1; D perhaps matches TRBD1 (5 bases). CDR1 and CDR2 (germline): MNHNS, SASEGT. The CDR3 has 16 amino acids. The V end was cut by 2 bases, the J end by 2 bases, with 15 bases between. CDR3 amino acids: CASSEPAAGRNTEAFF. DNA for the CDR3: TGTGCCAGCAGTGAACCTGCCGCGGGGCGAAACACTGAAGCTTTCTTT.

The count of this clone is one. V gene TRBV5-6 combines with J gene TRBJ2-1, with 11 bases that match TRBD2. V was pared by 2 bases and J by 5 bases, with 6 bases of the junction left unmatched. Germline V gene data show CDR1 as SGHDT and CDR2 as YYEEEE. This CDR3 region has 16 residues. CDR3 sequence: CASSLLSGRDHNEQFF. As DNA, the CDR3 is TGTGCCAGCAGCTTACTTAGCGGGAGGGATCACAATGAGCAGTTCTTC.

The table lists this clone with a count of one. The chain is built from TRBV7-3 and TRBJ2-1; 7 bases align to TRBD2. Trimming took 2 bases from V and 0 from J; bases not matched to a gene: 7. Per germline, CDR1 SGHTA and CDR2 FQGTGA. There are 17 residues in the CDR3. DNA for the CDR3: TGTGCCAGCAGCTTAGGTCTAGCGGCCAGCTCCTACAATGAGCAGTTCTTC. It is translated as CASSLGLAASSYNEQFF.

Turning to this clone: The junction shows a germline mismatch at one end, possibly a read error. Other DNA sequences in this sample translate to the same CDR3. V and J are TRBV30 and TRBJ1-6, with D tentatively TRBD1 (6 bases). CDR3 length: 15 residues. Germline loops: CDR1 GTSNPN, CDR2 SVGIG (reference sequence). CDR3 bases: TGTGCCTGGAGCTCAGGGGAGGGGGGGAATTCCCCCCTCCACTTT. Its protein is CAWSSGEGGNSPLHF.

The chain joins TRBV9 to TRBJ2-1; D may be TRBD2 (5 bases). CDR1 is SGDLS and CDR2 is YYNGEE in the germline V gene. V was trimmed by 4 bases and J by 6 bases, leaving 20 bases between them. The CDR3 sequence is 16 residues long. The CDR3 is CASSPRGGRTVNEQFF. In nucleotides, the CDR3 is TGTGCCAGCAGCCCCCGCGGCGGGCGAACTGTCAATGAGCAGTTCTTC.

The J gene is TRBJ2-7, the V gene TRBV20-1; D call uncertain. The CDR3 consists of 10 residues. Trimming removed 4 bases from V and 6 bases from J, with 7 bases in between. Germline V gene data show CDR1 as DFQATT and CDR2 as SNEGSKA (reference sequence). CDR3 residues: CSAIAGEQYF. The CDR3, as DNA: TGCAGTGCTATAGCTGGCGAGCAGTACTTC.

The chain joins TRBV19 to TRBJ1-3; 12 nucleotides line up with TRBD1. The germline CDR1 and CDR2 sequences are LNHDA and SQIVND (reference sequence). V lost 5 bases, J lost 4 bases, and 9 bases stayed unmatched. The CDR3 runs 17 residues. CDR3 sequence: CASSENRDRGPGNTIYF. For the CDR3, the DNA is TGTGCCAGTAGTGAAAACCGGGACAGGGGGCCCGGAAACACCATATATTTT.

The V call is TRBV7-3, the J call TRBJ1-4, with D unclear. The CDR3 runs to 10 residues. From germline, CDR1 is SGHTA and CDR2 FQGTGA. The germline V and J ends were trimmed by 8 bases and 8 bases, with 6 bases remaining between them. CDR3 nucleotides: TGTGCCAGCGAGAACGAAAAACTGTTTTTT. Translating gives CASENEKLFF.

This chain joins TRBV6-1 and TRBJ2-3; 15 bases line up with TRBD2. The CDR3 is 20 amino acids. Trimming at V came to 0 bases and at J to 0 bases, leaving 7 bases not matched to a gene. Germline assignment: CDR1 MNHNS and CDR2 SASEGT. CDR3 sequence: CASSEAGGTSGGSSTDTQYF. The DNA for the CDR3 is TGTGCCAGCAGTGAAGCGGGAGGGACTAGCGGGGGGTCTAGCACAGATACGCAGTATTTT.

CDR3 in amino acids: CASSYGGTDTQYF. The CDR3 region has the DNA TGTGCCAGCAGTTATGGGGGGACAGATACGCAGTATTTT. The chain couples TRBV6-6 to TRBJ2-3; TRBD2 might be the D (6 bases). Between the trimmed V and J ends, which lost 3 bases and 3 bases, there was a span of 7 bases. Germline V gives CDR1 MNHNY, CDR2 SVGAGI (reference sequence). The CDR3 runs 13 residues.

The chain uses TRBV28 and TRBJ1-1; D is ambiguous. The CDR3 loop spans 18 amino acids. Germline V gene sequence: CDR1 MDHEN, CDR2 SYDVKM. Deletions cut 3 bases from V and 1 base from J, with 21 bases between. Here the CDR3 DNA reads TGTGCCAGCAGTTTCCATAAGAGGGATGGACCCCAGAACACTGAAGCTTTCTTT. Its protein product is CASSFHKRDGPQNTEAFF.

This sequence joins TRBV7-2 and TRBJ2-5, with D uncertain. Germline V gene sequence: CDR1 SGHTA, CDR2 FQGNSA. The CDR3 covers 14 residues. The germline V and J ends were trimmed by 2 bases and 4 bases, with 11 bases remaining between them. The CDR3 sequence: CASSLISGTETQYF. The CDR3 DNA follows: TGTGCCAGCAGCTTAATTTCGGGTACAGAGACCCAGTACTTC.

This clone came up once. The chain combines TRBV5-4 with TRBJ2-1; 9 nucleotides align to TRBD2. V gave up 1 base and J gave up 6 bases; unmatched junction bases: 11. This CDR3 spans 17 amino acids. CDR1 SGHNT and CDR2 YYREEE come from the germline V gene (reference sequence). The CDR3 DNA reads as TGTGCCAGCAGCTTGTATAGCGGGAGCCGTTTTTTCAATGAGCAGTTCTTC. This gives the protein CASSLYSGSRFFNEQFF.

The rearrangement uses TRBV5-4 and TRBJ2-1, with D possibly matching TRBD1 (6 bases). Germline V gene lookup returns CDR1 SGHNT and CDR2 YYREEE (reference sequence). This CDR3 comprises 14 residues. Trimming left V 1 base short and J 7 bases short, with 12 bases between. The CDR3 sequence: CASSLNRALNEQFF. CDR3 in DNA: TGTGCCAGCAGCTTGAACAGGGCCCTTAATGAGCAGTTCTTC.

The table lists this clone with a few counts. The chain has TRBV6-1 and TRBJ1-3, with D unclear. CDR3 size: 16 residues. Germline V gene data show CDR1 as MNHNS and CDR2 as SASEGT. Trimming stripped 4 bases from V and 0 bases from J, with 13 bases between. The CDR3 protein is CASSGSTESSGNTIYF. CDR3 bases: TGTGCCAGCAGTGGTTCGACGGAGAGCTCTGGAAACACCATATATTTT.

V is TRBV7-2 and J is TRBJ2-7; TRBD2 agrees at 12 bases. The CDR3 length is 19 residues. The V gene's germline CDR1 is SGHTA and CDR2 FQGNSA. V was clipped by 5 bases and J by 5 bases; unmatched bases: 19. CDR3 sequence (DNA): TGTGCCAGCAGCCCTTCTCGGGTTCTAGCGGGGGGGGATGGCGACGAGCAGTACTTC. The encoded protein is CASSPSRVLAGGDGDEQYF.

The gene calls are TRBV5-1 and TRBJ2-2, with D possibly being TRBD1 (5 bases). The germline V gene encodes CDR1 SGHRS and CDR2 YFSETQ. The germline V and J ends were trimmed by 2 bases and 4 bases, with 18 bases remaining between them. The CDR3 spans 17 residues. In DNA form, the CDR3 reads TGCGCCAGCAGCTTAATAAGGGGTCAAGCTTCCACCGGGGAGCTGTTTTTT. This encodes CASSLIRGQASTGELFF.

The J gene is TRBJ2-2, the V gene TRBV4-1, with TRBD2 identical over 14 bases. Losses at the gene ends were 1 base for V and 6 bases for J; bases not matched to a gene: 1. The CDR3 is 16 amino acids. Germline lookup yields CDR1 MGHRA and CDR2 YSYEKL. CDR3 amino acids: CASSQGTSGRSGELFF. DNA for the CDR3: TGCGCCAGCAGCCAAGGGACTAGCGGGAGGTCCGGGGAGCTGTTTTTT.

The rearrangement uses TRBV6-1 and TRBJ1-2; no firm D call. In germline, CDR1 is MNHNS, CDR2 SASEGT. Trimming took 4 bases from V and 4 from J, leaving 4 bases between them. The CDR3 consists of 11 residues. DNA of the CDR3: TGTGCCAGCAGTGGAGTCTATGGCTACACCTTC. Protein sequence: CASSGVYGYTF.

The V call is TRBV7-2, the J call TRBJ2-7; 14 nucleotides match TRBD2. The J segment lost 6 bases and the V segment lost 5 bases, leaving 15 bases of the junction unmatched. The CDR3 totals 18 residues. Germline CDR1 reads SGHTA; CDR2 reads FQGNSA. CDR3 in DNA: TGTGCCAGCAGCCCCACAGGACTAGCGGGAGGAACAGCCTCCGAGCAGTACTTC. Amino acids: CASSPTGLAGGTASEQYF.

The V call is TRBV10-3, the J call TRBJ2-1, with D perhaps matching TRBD1 (8 bases). The CDR3 is 14 amino acids. Germline CDR1 is ENHRY and CDR2 is SYGVKD. V gave up 3 bases and J gave up 9 bases, with 15 bases separating them. CDR3 DNA: TGTGCCATCAGTGACGTGACAGGGGAGGGTGAGCAGTTCTTC. Its protein is CAISDVTGEGEQFF.

This clone was detected only a few times. The V and J genes are TRBV19 and TRBJ1-1; D gene unclear. The CDR3 runs to 13 residues. CDR1 is LNHDA and CDR2 is SQIVND in the germline V gene (reference sequence). V gave up 6 bases and J gave up 6 bases, with 14 bases separating them. The CDR3 is CASRLGRRAEAFF. In nucleotides, the CDR3 is TGTGCCAGTAGATTAGGGAGGAGGGCTGAAGCTTTCTTT.

This chain connects TRBV2 to TRBJ2-2; the D gene is possibly TRBD2 (5 bases). This CDR3 comprises 17 residues. CDR1 SNHLY and CDR2 FYNNEI come from the germline V gene. V was pared by 1 base and J by 3 bases, with 15 bases between. CDR3 DNA sequence: TGTGCCAGCAGTGAAGGGGGAGTAGCGATAGACACCGGGGAGCTGTTTTTT. Amino acid sequence: CASSEGGVAIDTGELFF.